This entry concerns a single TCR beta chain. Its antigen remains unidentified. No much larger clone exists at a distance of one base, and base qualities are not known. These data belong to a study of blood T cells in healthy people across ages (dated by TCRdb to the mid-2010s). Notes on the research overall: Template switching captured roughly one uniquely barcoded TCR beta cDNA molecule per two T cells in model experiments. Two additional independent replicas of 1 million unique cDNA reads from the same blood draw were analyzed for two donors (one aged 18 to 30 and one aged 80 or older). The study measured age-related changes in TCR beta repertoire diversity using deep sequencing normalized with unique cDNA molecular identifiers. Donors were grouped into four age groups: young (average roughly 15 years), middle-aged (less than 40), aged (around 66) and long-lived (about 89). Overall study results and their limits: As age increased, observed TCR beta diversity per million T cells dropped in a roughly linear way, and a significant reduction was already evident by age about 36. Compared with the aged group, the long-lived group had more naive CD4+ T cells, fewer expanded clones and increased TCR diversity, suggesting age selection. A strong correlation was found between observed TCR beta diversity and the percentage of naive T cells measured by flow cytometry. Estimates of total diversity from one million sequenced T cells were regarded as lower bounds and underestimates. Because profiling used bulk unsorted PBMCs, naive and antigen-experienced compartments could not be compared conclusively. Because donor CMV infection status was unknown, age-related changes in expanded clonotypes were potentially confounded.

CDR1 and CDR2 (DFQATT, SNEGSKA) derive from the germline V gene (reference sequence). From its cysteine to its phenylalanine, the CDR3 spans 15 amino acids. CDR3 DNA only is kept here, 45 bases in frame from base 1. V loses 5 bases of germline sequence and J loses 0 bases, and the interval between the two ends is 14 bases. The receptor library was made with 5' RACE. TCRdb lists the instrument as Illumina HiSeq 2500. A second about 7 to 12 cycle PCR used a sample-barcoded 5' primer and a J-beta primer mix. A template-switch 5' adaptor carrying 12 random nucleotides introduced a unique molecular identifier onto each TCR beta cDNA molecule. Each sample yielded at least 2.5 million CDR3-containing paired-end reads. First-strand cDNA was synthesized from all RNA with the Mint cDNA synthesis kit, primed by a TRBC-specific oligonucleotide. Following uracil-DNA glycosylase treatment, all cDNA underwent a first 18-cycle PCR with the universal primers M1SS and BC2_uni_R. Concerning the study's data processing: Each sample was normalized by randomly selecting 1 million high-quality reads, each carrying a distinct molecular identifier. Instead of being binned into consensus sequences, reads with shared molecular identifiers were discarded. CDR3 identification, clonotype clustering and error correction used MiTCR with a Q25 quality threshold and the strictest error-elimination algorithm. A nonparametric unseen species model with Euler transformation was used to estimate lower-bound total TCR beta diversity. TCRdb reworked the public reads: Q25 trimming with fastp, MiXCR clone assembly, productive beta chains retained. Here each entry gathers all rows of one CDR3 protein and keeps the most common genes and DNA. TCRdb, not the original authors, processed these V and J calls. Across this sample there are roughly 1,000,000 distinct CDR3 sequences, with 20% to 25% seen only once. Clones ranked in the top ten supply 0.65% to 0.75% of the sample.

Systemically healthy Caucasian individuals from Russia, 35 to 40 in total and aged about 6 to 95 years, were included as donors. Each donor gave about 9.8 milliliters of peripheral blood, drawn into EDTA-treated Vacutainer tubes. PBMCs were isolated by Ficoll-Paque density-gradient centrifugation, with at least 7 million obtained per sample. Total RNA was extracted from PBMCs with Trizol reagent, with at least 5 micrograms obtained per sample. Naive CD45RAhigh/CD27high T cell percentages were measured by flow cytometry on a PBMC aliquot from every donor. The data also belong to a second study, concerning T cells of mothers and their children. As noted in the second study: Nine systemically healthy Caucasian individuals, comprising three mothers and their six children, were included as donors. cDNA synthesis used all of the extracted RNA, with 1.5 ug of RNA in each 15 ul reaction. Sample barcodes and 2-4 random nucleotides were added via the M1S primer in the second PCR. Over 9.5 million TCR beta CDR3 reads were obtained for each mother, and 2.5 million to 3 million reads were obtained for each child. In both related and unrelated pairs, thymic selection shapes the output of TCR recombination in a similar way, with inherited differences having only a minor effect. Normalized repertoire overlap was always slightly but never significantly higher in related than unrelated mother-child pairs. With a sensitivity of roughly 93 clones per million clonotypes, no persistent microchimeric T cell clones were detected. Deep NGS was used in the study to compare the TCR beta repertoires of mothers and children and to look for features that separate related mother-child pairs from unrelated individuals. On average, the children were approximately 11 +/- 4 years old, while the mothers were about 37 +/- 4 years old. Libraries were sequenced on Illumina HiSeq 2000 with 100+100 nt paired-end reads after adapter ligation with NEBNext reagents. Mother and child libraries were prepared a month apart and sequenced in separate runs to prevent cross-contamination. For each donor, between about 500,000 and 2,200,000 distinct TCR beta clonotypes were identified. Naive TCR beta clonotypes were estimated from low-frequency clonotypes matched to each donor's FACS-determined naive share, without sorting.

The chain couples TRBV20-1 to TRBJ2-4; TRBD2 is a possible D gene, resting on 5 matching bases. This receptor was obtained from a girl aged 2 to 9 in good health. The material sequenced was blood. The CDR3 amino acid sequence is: CSAFPLALAKNIQYF. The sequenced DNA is TGCAGTGCTTTCCCTTTAGCGTTAGCCAAAAACATTCAGTACTTC.